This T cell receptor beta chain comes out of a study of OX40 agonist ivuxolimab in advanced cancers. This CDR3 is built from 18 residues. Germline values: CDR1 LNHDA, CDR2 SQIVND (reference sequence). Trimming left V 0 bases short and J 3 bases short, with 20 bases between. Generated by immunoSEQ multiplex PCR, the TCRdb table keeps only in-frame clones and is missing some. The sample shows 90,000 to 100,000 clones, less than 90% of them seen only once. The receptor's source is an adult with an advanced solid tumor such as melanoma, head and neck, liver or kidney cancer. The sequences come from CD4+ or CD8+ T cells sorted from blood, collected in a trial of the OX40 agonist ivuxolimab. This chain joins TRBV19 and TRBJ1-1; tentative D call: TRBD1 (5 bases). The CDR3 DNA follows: TGTGCCAGTAGTATAGATGCGGGGACCGTCGCGAGGGACACTGAAGCTTTCTTT. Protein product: CASSIDAGTVARDTEAFF.